What follows describes a single T cell receptor (beta chain). CDR1 and CDR2 (germline): KGHSH, LQKENI. Trimming took off 2 bases at V and 0 bases at J, with 5 bases between the two ends. CDR3 size: 13 residues. These data are taken from a study of shared clonotypes between healthy human individuals. Data came from immunoSEQ multiplex PCR; TCRdb stores just in-frame clones and leaves some out. The data hold over a million clones, with around 82% observed a single time. This sequence originates from a young man in good health. Some clones in this sample may be carry-over from other donors' samples. The chain uses TRBV18 and TRBJ2-7; D tentatively reads TRBD1 or TRBD2 (5 bases each). The sequenced sample consisted of memory CD4+ T cells from PBMCs. The subset is: CD45RA-negative fraction. CDR3 DNA: TGTGCCAGCTCACCAGGGACCTCCTACGAGCAGTACTTC. Its translation: CASSPGTSYEQYF.